This TCR beta chain derives from a study of a mutant IDH1 vaccine in newly diagnosed glioma. Overall study: Radiotherapy, temozolomide, or both had been given previously, and both were given to most.

Overall study findings and caveats: Pseudoprogression showed no apparent link to changes in top peripheral T cell clonotypes.

On this clone itself: Its specificity is not known.

Germline CDR1 is SGHVS and CDR2 is FQNEAQ. V lost 5 bases and J lost 1, with 11 bases in between. The CDR3 is 14 amino acids. Sequenced by immunoSEQ multiplex PCR; TCRdb stores in-frame clones only, minus some. The table lists more than 50,000 clones, 80% to 90% of them singletons, with under 3.5% in the top ten. Time point denoted: baseline, week 1 (first vaccination visit). The treatment: pre-vaccination baseline after standard-of-care therapy. Newly diagnosed WHO grade 3 or 4 IDH1-mutant, ATRX-lost astrocytomas were identified in the donors. V and J are TRBV7-8 and TRBJ1-1, with a weak D call TRBD1 (6 bases). Sequenced here: PBMCs, sampled from a glioma patient treated with radiotherapy, temozolomide or both. The receptor was isolated from a man aged 30 to 45 with glioma. The CDR3 region is CASSPVTGNTEAFF. The DNA for the CDR3 is TGTGCCAGCAGCCCCGTGACAGGGAACACTGAAGCTTTCTTT.